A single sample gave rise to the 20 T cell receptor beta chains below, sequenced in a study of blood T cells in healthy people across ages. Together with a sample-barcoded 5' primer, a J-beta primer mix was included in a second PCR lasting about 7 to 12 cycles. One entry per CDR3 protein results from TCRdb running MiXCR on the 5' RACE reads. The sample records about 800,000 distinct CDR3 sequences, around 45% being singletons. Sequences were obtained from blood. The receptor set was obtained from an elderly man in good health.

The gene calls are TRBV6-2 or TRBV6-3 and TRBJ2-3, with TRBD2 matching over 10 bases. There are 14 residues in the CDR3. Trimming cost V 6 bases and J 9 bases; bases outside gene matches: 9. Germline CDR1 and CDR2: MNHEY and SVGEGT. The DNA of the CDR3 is TGTGCCAGCAGCCTGACGGGACTAGCGAAAACGCAGTATTTT. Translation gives CASSLTGLAKTQYF.

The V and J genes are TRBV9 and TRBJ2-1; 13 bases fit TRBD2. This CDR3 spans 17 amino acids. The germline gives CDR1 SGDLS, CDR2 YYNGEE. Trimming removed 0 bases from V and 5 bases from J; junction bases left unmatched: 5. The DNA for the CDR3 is TGTGCCAGCAGCGTAGTATGGGGACTAGCGGGGAACAATGAGCAGTTCTTC. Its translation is CASSVVWGLAGNNEQFF.

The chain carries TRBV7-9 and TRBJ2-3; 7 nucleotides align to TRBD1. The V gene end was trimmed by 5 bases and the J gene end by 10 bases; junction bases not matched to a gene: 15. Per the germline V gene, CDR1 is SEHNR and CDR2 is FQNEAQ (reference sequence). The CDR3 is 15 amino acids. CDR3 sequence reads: CASSPADRAFSAQYF. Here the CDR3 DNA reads TGTGCCAGCAGCCCGGCCGACAGGGCGTTTTCTGCGCAGTATTTT.

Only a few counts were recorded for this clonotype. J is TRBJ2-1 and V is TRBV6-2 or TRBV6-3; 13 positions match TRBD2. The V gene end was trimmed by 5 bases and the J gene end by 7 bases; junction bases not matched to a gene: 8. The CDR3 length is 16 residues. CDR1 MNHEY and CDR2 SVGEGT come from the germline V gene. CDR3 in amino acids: CASSTWTSGSWNEQFF. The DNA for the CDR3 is TGTGCCAGCAGTACATGGACTAGCGGGAGTTGGAATGAGCAGTTCTTC.

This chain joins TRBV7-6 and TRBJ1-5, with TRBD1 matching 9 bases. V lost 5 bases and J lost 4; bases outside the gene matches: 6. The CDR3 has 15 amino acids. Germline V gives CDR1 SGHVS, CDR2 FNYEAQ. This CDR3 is CASSHLGTGNQPQHF. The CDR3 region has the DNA TGTGCCAGCAGCCACCTAGGGACAGGGAATCAGCCCCAGCATTTT.

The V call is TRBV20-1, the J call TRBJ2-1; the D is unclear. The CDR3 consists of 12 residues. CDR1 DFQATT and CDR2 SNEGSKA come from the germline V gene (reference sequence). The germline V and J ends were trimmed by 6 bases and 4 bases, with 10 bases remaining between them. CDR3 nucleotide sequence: TGCAGTGCCGCTAGTCAATACAATGAGCAGTTCTTC. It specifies CSAASQYNEQFF.

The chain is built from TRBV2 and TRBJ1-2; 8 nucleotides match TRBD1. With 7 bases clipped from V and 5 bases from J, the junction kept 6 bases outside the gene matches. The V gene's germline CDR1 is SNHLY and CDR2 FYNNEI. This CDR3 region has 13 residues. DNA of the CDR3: TGTGCCAGCAAGAGACAGGGGTTTTATGGCTACACCTTC. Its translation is CASKRQGFYGYTF.

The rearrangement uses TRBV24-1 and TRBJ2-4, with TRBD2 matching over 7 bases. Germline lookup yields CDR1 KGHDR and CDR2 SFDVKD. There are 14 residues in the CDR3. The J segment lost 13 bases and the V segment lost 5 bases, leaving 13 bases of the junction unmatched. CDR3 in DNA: TGTGCCACCAGTGTGTCTAGCGGCTACAATGAGCAGTACTTC. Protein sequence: CATSVSSGYNEQYF.

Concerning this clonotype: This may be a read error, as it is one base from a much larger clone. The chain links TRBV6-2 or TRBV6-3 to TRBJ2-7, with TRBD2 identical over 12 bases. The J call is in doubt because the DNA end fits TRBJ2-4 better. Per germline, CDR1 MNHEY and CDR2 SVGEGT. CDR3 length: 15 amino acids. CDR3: CASSDGTSGSDIQYF. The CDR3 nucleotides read TGTGCCAGCAGCGACGGGACTAGCGGGTCAGACATTCAGTACTTC.

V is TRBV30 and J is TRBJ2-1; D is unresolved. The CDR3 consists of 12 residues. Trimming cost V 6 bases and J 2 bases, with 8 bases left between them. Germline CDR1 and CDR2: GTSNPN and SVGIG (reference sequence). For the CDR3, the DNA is TGTGCCTGCCGTTTCCCCTACAATGAGCAGTTCTTC. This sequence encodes CACRFPYNEQFF.

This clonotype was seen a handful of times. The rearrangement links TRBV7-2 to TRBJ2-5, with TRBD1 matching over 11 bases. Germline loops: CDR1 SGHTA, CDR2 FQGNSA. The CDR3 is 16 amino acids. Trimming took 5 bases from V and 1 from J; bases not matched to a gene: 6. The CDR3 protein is CASSTLGTGGQETQYF. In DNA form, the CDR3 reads TGTGCCAGCAGCACCCTCGGGACAGGGGGCCAAGAGACCCAGTACTTC.

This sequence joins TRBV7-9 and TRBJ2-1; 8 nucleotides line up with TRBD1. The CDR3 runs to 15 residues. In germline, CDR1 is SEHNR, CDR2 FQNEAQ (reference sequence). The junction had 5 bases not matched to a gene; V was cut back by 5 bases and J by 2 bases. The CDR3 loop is CASSEQGGPYNEQFF. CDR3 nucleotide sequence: TGTGCCAGCAGCGAACAGGGGGGCCCCTACAATGAGCAGTTCTTC.

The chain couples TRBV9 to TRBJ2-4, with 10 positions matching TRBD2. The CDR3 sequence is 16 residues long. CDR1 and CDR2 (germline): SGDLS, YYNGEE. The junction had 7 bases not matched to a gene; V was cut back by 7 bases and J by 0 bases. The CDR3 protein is CASSGTSAPAKNIQYF. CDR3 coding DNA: TGTGCCAGCTCCGGGACTAGCGCCCCAGCCAAAAACATTCAGTACTTC.

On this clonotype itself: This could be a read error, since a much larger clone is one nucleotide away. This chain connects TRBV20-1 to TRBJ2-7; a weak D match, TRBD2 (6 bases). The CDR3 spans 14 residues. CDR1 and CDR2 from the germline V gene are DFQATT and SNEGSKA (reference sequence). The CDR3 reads CGARWSAGTNEQYF. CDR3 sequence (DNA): TGCGGTGCTAGGTGGTCCGCGGGAACTAATGAGCAGTACTTC.

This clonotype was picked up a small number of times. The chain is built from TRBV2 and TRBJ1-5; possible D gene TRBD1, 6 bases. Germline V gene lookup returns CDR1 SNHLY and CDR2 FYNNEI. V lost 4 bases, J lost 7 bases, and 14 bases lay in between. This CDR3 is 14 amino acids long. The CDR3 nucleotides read TGTGCCAGCAGTGTAGAGGGGGAAGACCAGCCCCAGCATTTT. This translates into CASSVEGEDQPQHF.

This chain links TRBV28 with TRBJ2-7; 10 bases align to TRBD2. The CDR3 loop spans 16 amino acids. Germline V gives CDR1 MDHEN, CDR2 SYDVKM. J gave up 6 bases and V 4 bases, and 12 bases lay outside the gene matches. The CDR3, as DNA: TGTGCCAGCAGTTCCCAGGCAATAGCGGGAGGTGTCGAGCAGTACTTC. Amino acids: CASSSQAIAGGVEQYF.

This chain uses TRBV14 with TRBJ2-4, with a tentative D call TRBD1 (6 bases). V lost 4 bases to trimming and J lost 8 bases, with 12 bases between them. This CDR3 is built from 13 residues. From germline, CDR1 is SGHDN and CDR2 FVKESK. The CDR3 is CASSLRGIDIQYF. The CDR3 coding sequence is TGTGCCAGCAGCCTTAGGGGGATAGACATTCAGTACTTC.

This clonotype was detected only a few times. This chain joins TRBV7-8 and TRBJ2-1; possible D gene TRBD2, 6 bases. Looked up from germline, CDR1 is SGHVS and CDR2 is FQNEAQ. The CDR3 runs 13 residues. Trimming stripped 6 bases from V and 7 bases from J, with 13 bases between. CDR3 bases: TGTGCCAGCAGTATGGGACTTTCAAATGAGCAGTTCTTC. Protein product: CASSMGLSNEQFF. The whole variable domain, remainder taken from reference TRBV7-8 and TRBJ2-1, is GAGVSQSPRYKVAKRGQDVALRCDPISGHVSLFWYQQALGQGPEFLTYFQNEAQLDKSGLPSDRFFAERPEGSVSTLKIQRTQQEDSAVYLCASSMGLSNEQFFGPGTRLTVL.

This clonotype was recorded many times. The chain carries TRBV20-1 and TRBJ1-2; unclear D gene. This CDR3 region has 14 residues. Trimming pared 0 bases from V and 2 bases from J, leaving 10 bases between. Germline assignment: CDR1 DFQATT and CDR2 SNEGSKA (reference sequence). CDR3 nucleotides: TGCAGTGCTAGAGATCCCAGAAAAAACTATGGCTACACCTTC. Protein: CSARDPRKNYGYTF.

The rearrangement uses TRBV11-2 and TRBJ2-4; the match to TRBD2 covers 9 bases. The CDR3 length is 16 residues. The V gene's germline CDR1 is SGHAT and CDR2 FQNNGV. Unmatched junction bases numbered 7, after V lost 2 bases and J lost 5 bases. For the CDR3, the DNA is TGTGCCAGCAGCTTAAGAGGCGGGAGGGACGAAAACATTCAGTACTTC. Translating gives CASSLRGGRDENIQYF.